These 9 T cell receptor beta chains were all obtained from the same sample, sequenced in a study of a mutant IDH1 vaccine in newly diagnosed glioma (dated by TCRdb to the early 2020s). The intended sense of this specimen's time point label: week 47, end of study. Each vaccine dose, consisting of 300 ug of a 20-mer mutant IDH1 peptide in Montanide, was administered subcutaneously with topical imiquimod. These receptors have no identified antigens. The library was obtained by the immunoSEQ multiplex PCR assay. Here the immuneACCESS table is served through TCRdb, limited to in-frame sequences with V and J called. Missing clones are a known gap in these copies; in checked studies unresolved V genes cover under half, and the rest lacks a known reason. The sample table shows 60,000 to 65,000 clones, and around four fifths are seen once. The ten largest account for 3.8% of the sample. The specimen comprised PBMCs, sampled from a glioma patient whose treatment included an IDH1 peptide vaccine. These TCRs come from a young man with glioma.

This chain connects TRBV6-1 to TRBJ2-7; D is ambiguous. Trimming stripped 5 bases from V and 9 bases from J, with 20 bases between. The CDR3 loop spans 14 amino acids. CDR1 and CDR2 from the germline V gene are MNHNS and SASEGT. The DNA of the CDR3 is TGTGCCAGCAGTAATCCCTCCGGACGGAGTCGGCAGTACTTC. It specifies CASSNPSGRSRQYF.

The genes are TRBV28 and TRBJ1-5; tentative D call: TRBD1 (5 bases). From germline, CDR1 is MDHEN and CDR2 SYDVKM. The CDR3 loop spans 16 amino acids. V was clipped by 3 bases and J by 7 bases, with 19 bases between them. CDR3 sequence: CASSFKGAREGQPQHF. As DNA, the CDR3 is TGTGCCAGCAGTTTTAAGGGCGCCAGGGAGGGGCAGCCCCAGCATTTT.

The chain recombines TRBV28 with TRBJ1-2; 10 nucleotides line up with TRBD1. The V gene end was trimmed by 4 bases and the J gene end by 2 bases; junction bases not matched to a gene: 13. This CDR3 contains 18 residues. Per germline, CDR1 MDHEN and CDR2 SYDVKM. The CDR3 loop is CASSSPTPGQGQNYGYTF. DNA for the CDR3: TGTGCCAGCAGTTCCCCAACGCCGGGACAGGGGCAGAACTATGGCTACACCTTC.

This chain connects TRBV12-2 to TRBJ2-1; the DNA was not used to check the table's D call, TRBD2. TRBV12-2 is listed as a pseudogene. The length of the CDR3 is 15 residues. The CDR3 protein is CASRLSGVPQNEQFF. CDR3 sequence (DNA): TGTGCAAGTCGCTTATCCGGGGTACCCCAAAATGAGCAGTTCTTC.

This clone was picked up a small number of times. The chain uses TRBV28 and TRBJ1-5; 8 bases line up with TRBD1. The CDR3 runs to 18 residues. The germline V gene encodes CDR1 MDHEN and CDR2 SYDVKM. J gave up 1 base and V 5 bases, and 13 bases lay outside the gene matches. The CDR3, as DNA: TGTGCCAGCAGTCCCCCCCCCGGGACAGGTCTAAGCAATCAGCCCCAGCATTTT. Its translation is CASSPPPGTGLSNQPQHF.

A single count supports this clone. The chain is built from TRBV28 and TRBJ2-7, with D unclear. The length of the CDR3 is 14 residues. Germline V gives CDR1 MDHEN, CDR2 SYDVKM. Trimming cost V 6 bases and J 1 base, with 13 bases left between them. CDR3 region: CASRTFGDSYEQYF. The CDR3 region has the DNA TGTGCCAGCAGGACATTTGGGGATTCCTACGAGCAGTACTTC.

This clone was counted only a few times. J is TRBJ1-2 and V is TRBV7-9, with 7 bases lining up with TRBD1. Germline-derived CDR1 and CDR2 are SEHNR and FQNEAQ (reference sequence). The CDR3 runs to 14 residues. J gave up 0 bases and V 10 bases, and 8 bases lay outside the gene matches. DNA of the CDR3: TGTGCCACCGATGGACAGGCAGCTAACTATGGCTACACCTTC. Translating it yields CATDGQAANYGYTF.

V is TRBV11-3 and J is TRBJ2-3, with D uncertain. The CDR3 is 13 residues long. Germline values: CDR1 SGHNT, CDR2 YENEEA. Deletions cut 3 bases from V and 6 bases from J, with 10 bases between. In DNA form, the CDR3 reads TGTGCCAGCAGCTTCCAGTCGTCCGATACGCAGTATTTT. Its translation is CASSFQSSDTQYF.

V is TRBV6-5 and J is TRBJ1-2; D uncertain. V dropped 4 bases and J dropped 2 bases, with 8 bases sitting between them. The germline V gene encodes CDR1 MNHEY and CDR2 SVGAGI. This CDR3 has 13 amino acids. The DNA of the CDR3 is TGTGCCAGCAGTTCCCCGGGGAACTATGGCTACACCTTC. It encodes CASSSPGNYGYTF.